This T cell receptor (beta chain) was captured in a study of human T cells and chemical hapten exposure. Per the original methods: Counts of TCRs in each sample centred on a median of about 95,000 and extended from about 20,000 to 690,000. Using its own MiXCR run on the RACE reads, TCRdb lists one record per CDR3 protein. The authors' filters were not applied to this entry. Of around 42,000 distinct CDR3 sequences listed, 3.3% were seen once; the top ten hold more than 6.5%. This clonotype came up many times. The V and J ends lost 7 bases and 0 bases respectively, with 12 bases between them. The germline V gene has CDR1 KGHDR and CDR2 SFDVKD. The CDR3 runs 15 residues. The sample's time point: patch test 2, 6 weeks after DPC sensitization. Noted treatment: therapeutic diphenylcyclopropenone sensitization with weekly scalp DPC. It was from unfractionated whole blood that total RNA was extracted.

The TCR was taken from a man between 35 and 55 years old with alopecia areata. Some clones in this sample may be carry-over from other donors' samples. The chain combines TRBV24-1 with TRBJ1-5, with a tentative D call TRBD1 (6 bases). The specimen comprised whole blood, sampled in connection with sensitization to the hapten diphenylcyclopropenone (DPC). The CDR3 region is CATSASQGSNQPQHF. As DNA, the CDR3 is TGTGCCACCAGCGCCTCACAGGGTAGCAATCAGCCCCAGCATTTT.